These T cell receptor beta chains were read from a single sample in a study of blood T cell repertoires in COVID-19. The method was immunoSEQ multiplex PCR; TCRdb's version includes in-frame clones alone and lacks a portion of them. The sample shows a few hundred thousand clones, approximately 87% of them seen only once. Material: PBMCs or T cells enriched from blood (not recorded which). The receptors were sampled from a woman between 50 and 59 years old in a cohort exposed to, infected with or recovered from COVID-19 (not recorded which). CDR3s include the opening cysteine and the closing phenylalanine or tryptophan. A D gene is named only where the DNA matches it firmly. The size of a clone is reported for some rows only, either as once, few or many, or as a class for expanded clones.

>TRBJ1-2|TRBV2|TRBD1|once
TGTGCCAGCAGTGGGGAAACAGGGGGCTATGGCTACACCTTC
CASSGETGGYGYTF
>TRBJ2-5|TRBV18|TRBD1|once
TGTGCCAGCTCACCAGGGACAGCCCCCGGAGAGACCCAGTACTTC
CASSPGTAPGETQYF
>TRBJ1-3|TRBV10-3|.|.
TGTGCCATCAGGGACAGCGGAAGAAACACCATATATTTT
CAIRDSGRNTIYF
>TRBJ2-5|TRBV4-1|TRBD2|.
TGCGCCAGCAGCCAAGACCCGGGGGGGCCTCTAGAGACCCAGTACTTC
CASSQDPGGPLETQYF
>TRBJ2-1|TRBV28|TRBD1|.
TGTGCCAGCAGTAGGGACAGGGGATTCAGTGAGCAGTTCTTC
CASSRDRGFSEQFF
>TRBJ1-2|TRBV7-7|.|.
TGTGCTAGCAGCATATCCCGGGAGCCACAAATCCGTGGCTACACCTTC
CASSISREPQIRGYTF
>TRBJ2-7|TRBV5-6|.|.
TGTGCCAGCAGCTTAATCTGGACAGTCCACGAGCAGTACTTC
CASSLIWTVHEQYF
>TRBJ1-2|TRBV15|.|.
TGTGCCACCAGCAGAGATGGCGCAGGGCAAGGCTACACCTTC
CATSRDGAGQGYTF
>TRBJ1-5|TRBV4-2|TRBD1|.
TGTGCCAGCAGCCAAGAGGTGGCAGGGGGTGGTAGCAATCAGCCCCAGCATTTT
CASSQEVAGGGSNQPQHF
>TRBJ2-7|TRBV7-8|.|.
TGTGCCAGCAGCTTAGTGCAGGCGACCTACGAGCAGTACTTC
CASSLVQATYEQYF
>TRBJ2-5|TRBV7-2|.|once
TGTGCCAGCAGCTTAGAAGTTCCTGGCGGGGAGACCCAGTACTTC
CASSLEVPGGETQYF
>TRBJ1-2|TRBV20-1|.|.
TGCAGTGCTAGTCGGGGTATTAGGACCTCCTTCACCTTC
CSASRGIRTSFTF
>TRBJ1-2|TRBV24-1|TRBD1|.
TGTGCCAAACACGGTGACAGGGGGGGCGAATATGGCTACACCTTC
CAKHGDRGGEYGYTF
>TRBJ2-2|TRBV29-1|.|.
TGCAGCGTTGTCGTTCCAGTTAACACCGGGGAGCTGTTTTTT
CSVVVPVNTGELFF
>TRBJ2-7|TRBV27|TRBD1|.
TGTGCCAGCAGTCCCCACGGAGGGACAGGGGTGGGGGCTTACACCTACGAGCAGTACTTC
CASSPHGGTGVGAYTYEQYF
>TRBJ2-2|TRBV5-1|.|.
TGCGCCAGCAGCTCAGGAAACACCGGGGAGCTGTTTTTT
CASSSGNTGELFF
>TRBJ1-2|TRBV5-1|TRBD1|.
TGCGCCAGCAGCTTGGCAAGTCGGACAGGGTCCTACACCTTC
CASSLASRTGSYTF
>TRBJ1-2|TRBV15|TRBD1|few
TGTGCCACCAGGACCGGGACAGTAATCTATGGCTACACCTTC
CATRTGTVIYGYTF
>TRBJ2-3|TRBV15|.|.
TGTGCCACCAGCAGAGACCTGTTTGGCACCCGAGGAGATACGCAGTATTTT
CATSRDLFGTRGDTQYF
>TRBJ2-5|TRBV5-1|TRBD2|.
TGCGCCAGCAGCTTAACCGGGGGGGCCTCCCGAGAGACCCAGTACTTC
CASSLTGGASRETQYF
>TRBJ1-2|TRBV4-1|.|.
TGCGCCAGCAGCCAAGAACGGGGGGACTATGGCTACACCTTC
CASSQERGDYGYTF
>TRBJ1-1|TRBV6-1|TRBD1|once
TGTGCCAGCAGTAGACAGGGTCCGAGGACTGAAGCTTTCTTT
CASSRQGPRTEAFF
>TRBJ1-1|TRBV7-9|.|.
TGTGCCAGCAGCTTAATTTTAGGACACCTGAACACTGAAGCTTTCTTT
CASSLILGHLNTEAFF
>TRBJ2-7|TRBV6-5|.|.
TGTGCCAGCAGTTACCAGGAGGGAAGGACCTACGAGCAGTACTTC
CASSYQEGRTYEQYF
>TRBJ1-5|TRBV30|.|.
TGTGCCTGGAGACAGGATAGGCATCAGCCCCAGCATTTT
CAWRQDRHQPQHF
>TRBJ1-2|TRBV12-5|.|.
TGTGCTAGTGGTTTGGTACCACAGGGTGGATCCTATGGCTACACCTTC
CASGLVPQGGSYGYTF
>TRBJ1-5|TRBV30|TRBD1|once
TGTGCCTGGAACTTTCGGGACAGGGGGCCCCAGCATTTT
CAWNFRDRGPQHF
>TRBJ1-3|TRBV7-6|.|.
TGTGCCAGCAGCTTAGAGGGAGGTTATGGAAACACCATATATTTT
CASSLEGGYGNTIYF
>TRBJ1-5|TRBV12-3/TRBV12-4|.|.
TGTGCCAGCAGTTTTCGTGCAGATCAGCCCCAGCATTTT
CASSFRADQPQHF
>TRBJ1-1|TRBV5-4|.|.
TGTGCCAGCAGTCGGCCGGGACACGGGAACACTGAAGCTTTCTTT
CASSRPGHGNTEAFF
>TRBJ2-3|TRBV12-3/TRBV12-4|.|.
TGTGCCAGCAGTTTACGTAGAACAGCTACGCAGTATTTT
CASSLRRTATQYF
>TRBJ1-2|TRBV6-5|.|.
TGTGCCACTTCGGGCAGGGCCTCTTTTGGCTACACCTTC
CATSGRASFGYTF
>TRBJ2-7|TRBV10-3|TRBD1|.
TGTGCCATCAGAGAACAGGGGGCCCCCTACGAGCAGTACTTC
CAIREQGAPYEQYF
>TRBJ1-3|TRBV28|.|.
TGTGCCAGCAGTCCAGGGACATCGTATGTCTCTGGAAACACCATATATTTT
CASSPGTSYVSGNTIYF
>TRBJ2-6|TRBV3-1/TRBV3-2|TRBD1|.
TGTGCCAGCAGCCAACTCGGGACAGGGGGAACGACGCTGACTTTC
CASSQLGTGGTTLTF
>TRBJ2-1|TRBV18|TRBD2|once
TGTGCCAGCTCACCCCCGGGGGGGACCTACAATGAGCAGTTCTTC
CASSPPGGTYNEQFF
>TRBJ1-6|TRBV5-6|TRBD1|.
TGTGCCAGCAGCACGGGACAGTTAAATAATTCACCCCTCCACTTT
CASSTGQLNNSPLHF
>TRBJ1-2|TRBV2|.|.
TGTGCCAGCATCTCCGGGGGGCTAAACTATGGCTACACCTTC
CASISGGLNYGYTF
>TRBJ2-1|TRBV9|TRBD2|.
TGTGCCAGCAGCGCCGGGACTAGCGGGGGGACTTACAATGAGCAGTTCTTC
CASSAGTSGGTYNEQFF
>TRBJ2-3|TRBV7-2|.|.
TGTGCCAGCAGCAGACGAGCGGATTGGGGCACAGATACGCAGTATTTT
CASSRRADWGTDTQYF
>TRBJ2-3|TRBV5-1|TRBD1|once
TGCGCCAGCAGCTTGGAAGGACAGGGCCCAGATACGCAGTATTTT
CASSLEGQGPDTQYF
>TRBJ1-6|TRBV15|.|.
TGTGCCACCAGCAGAGCCGACAGGTCTTCACCCCTCCACTTT
CATSRADRSSPLHF
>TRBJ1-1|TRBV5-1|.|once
TGCGCCAGCAGCTGGACATTGAACACTGAAGCTTTCTTT
CASSWTLNTEAFF
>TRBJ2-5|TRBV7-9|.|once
TGTGCCAGCAGCTTAGGGTCCAGCGGGCGCCAAGAGACCCAGTACTTC
CASSLGSSGRQETQYF
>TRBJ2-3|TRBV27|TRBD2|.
TGTGCCAGCAGTCATCGGCCGGGACTACAACTAGATACGCAGTATTTT
CASSHRPGLQLDTQYF
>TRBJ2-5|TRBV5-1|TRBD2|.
TGCGCCAGCAGCTTGGCCCCCAGCGGGGTTGGGGAGACCCAGTACTTC
CASSLAPSGVGETQYF